The present TCR beta chain was sequenced within a study of T and B cells in COVID-19 patients. Each TRB amplification used about 220-500 ng of genomic DNA from blood. Germline-derived CDR1 and CDR2 are MNHNS and SASEGT. CDR3 size: 18 residues. V gave up 2 bases and J gave up 3 bases; unmatched junction bases: 16. TRB rearrangements were amplified by multiplex PCR with BIOMED2 TRB-A/B primers. MiXCR, run by TCRdb on the multiplex PCR reads, gives a single entry per CDR3 protein. Here the sample spans over a thousand distinct CDR3 sequences, about 25% being singletons. The sample was blood. This receptor was identified in a human donor with active COVID-19. V and J are TRBV6-1 and TRBJ2-7; 7 positions match TRBD1. CDR3: CASSETPRGTGIDYEQYF. The CDR3 region has the DNA TGTGCCAGCAGTGAAACCCCCAGGGGGACGGGGATAGACTACGAGCAGTACTTC.